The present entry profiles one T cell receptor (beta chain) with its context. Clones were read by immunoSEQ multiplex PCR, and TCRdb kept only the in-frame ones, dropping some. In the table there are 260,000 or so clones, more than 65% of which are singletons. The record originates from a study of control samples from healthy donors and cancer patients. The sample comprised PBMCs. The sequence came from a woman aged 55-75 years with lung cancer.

CDR3 bases: TGTGCCAGCAGCTTGGTGGTTTCCGGCACCATATATTTT. This sequence encodes CASSLVVSGTIYF. V usage is TRBV5-6 and J usage is TRBJ1-3; no clear D gene. Trimming took 0 bases from V and 9 from J, leaving 10 bases between them. The CDR3 contains 13 residues. Germline V gene data show CDR1 as SGHDT and CDR2 as YYEEEE.